The 16 T cell receptor beta chains in this list originate from one sample, sequenced in a study of blood T cell repertoires in COVID-19. Repertoires were generated with immunoSEQ multiplex PCR, while TCRdb's copy carries only in-frame clones and drops some. The table lists some 97,000 clones, approximately 90% of them singletons. The sample comprised peripheral blood. These receptors were collected from a man aged 50-60 years with acute or convalescent COVID-19.

The J gene is TRBJ2-1, the V gene TRBV5-1, with 11 bases lining up with TRBD1. Germline V gene sequence: CDR1 SGHRS, CDR2 YFSETQ. V trimming: 4 bases; J trimming: 7 bases; junction bases outside the gene matches: 10. This CDR3 has 16 amino acids. CDR3 amino acids: CASSAGTGGQWNEQFF. CDR3 nucleotide sequence: TGCGCCAGCAGCGCCGGGACAGGGGGTCAGTGGAATGAGCAGTTCTTC.

This clone has only a few counts. The chain links TRBV30 to TRBJ2-5; 9 nucleotides agree with TRBD2. The J segment lost 2 bases and the V segment lost 4 bases, leaving 5 bases of the junction unmatched. Germline V gene data show CDR1 as GTSNPN and CDR2 as SVGIG (reference sequence). The CDR3 consists of 14 residues. CDR3 DNA: TGTGCCTGGACGACAGCGGGAGGTCAAGAGACCCAGTACTTC. As protein: CAWTTAGGQETQYF.

The CDR3 coding sequence is TGTGCCAGCAGCTTGGTAGTTCCGGGGTTGACTGAAGCTTTCTTT. Amino acids: CASSLVVPGLTEAFF. The V gene is TRBV5-5, the J gene TRBJ1-1; no firm D call. The length of the CDR3 is 15 residues. Germline-derived CDR1 and CDR2 are SGHKS and YYEKEE (reference sequence). Trimming cost V 0 bases and J 5 bases, with 14 bases left between them.

Comments on this clone: Other nucleotide sequences from this sample produce the same CDR3. This chain links TRBV6-2 or TRBV6-3 with TRBJ2-1; TRBD2 matches at 9 bases. Germline values: CDR1 MNHEY, CDR2 SVGEGT. V lost 3 bases, J lost 0 bases, and 3 bases stayed unmatched. The CDR3 is 16 residues long. CDR3 bases: TGTGCCAGCAGTTATAGCGGGGGAAGCTCCTACAATGAGCAGTTCTTC. It encodes CASSYSGGSSYNEQFF.

This clone showed up just once. This chain links TRBV30 with TRBJ2-1; D not resolved. The CDR3 spans 13 residues. The V and J ends lost 0 bases and 8 bases respectively, with 11 bases between them. CDR1 is GTSNPN and CDR2 is SVGIG in the germline V gene (reference sequence). CDR3 bases: TGTGCCTGGAGTGTAGCCCACCTCTATGAGCAGTTCTTC. Translated, it gives CAWSVAHLYEQFF.

The rearrangement joins TRBV19 to TRBJ1-3, with TRBD1 matching 7 bases. This CDR3 has 15 amino acids. Germline V gene data show CDR1 as LNHDA and CDR2 as SQIVND (reference sequence). V was clipped by 4 bases and J by 2 bases; unmatched bases: 5. The CDR3 DNA sequence: TGTGCCAGTAGTACCGGACAGGCACCTGGAAACACCATATATTTT. The encoded protein is CASSTGQAPGNTIYF.

The V call is TRBV6-5, the J call TRBJ1-1; D possibly corresponds to TRBD1 (6 bases). The CDR3 runs 15 residues. V gave up 4 bases and J gave up 4 bases, with 16 bases separating them. Germline V CDR1 and CDR2: MNHEY, SVGAGI. Written as DNA, the CDR3 is TGTGCCAGCAGTTGGGACAATACGGGGCTCACTGAAGCTTTCTTT. Residues: CASSWDNTGLTEAFF.

V and J are TRBV6-1 and TRBJ2-7; D perhaps matches TRBD1 (5 bases). The CDR3 runs to 17 residues. Trimming removed 2 bases at V and 4 bases at J, with 21 bases between. The V gene's germline CDR1 is MNHNS and CDR2 SASEGT. CDR3 sequence (DNA): TGTGCCAGCAGTGAAAGGGGTGATTTGTCCCCCTTTTACGAGCAGTACTTC. Translating it yields CASSERGDLSPFYEQYF.

This clone was counted only a few times. This chain joins TRBV2 and TRBJ1-3; D uncertain. Germline V gene sequence: CDR1 SNHLY, CDR2 FYNNEI. This CDR3 has 13 amino acids. Trimming removed 7 bases from V and 0 bases from J, with 7 bases in between. CDR3 DNA: TGTGCCAGCACCGCAGACTCTGGAAACACCATATATTTT. Residues: CASTADSGNTIYF.

This clone was seen only a few times. The sample has other DNA sequences that encode this CDR3 too. The V gene is TRBV18, the J gene TRBJ1-2; tentatively, D is TRBD1 (5 bases). V was shortened by 3 bases and J by 8 bases, with 13 bases between the two germline ends. Looked up from germline, CDR1 is KGHSH and CDR2 is LQKENI. This CDR3 comprises 13 residues. In DNA form, the CDR3 reads TGTGCCAGCTCACCTAAGACAGAAAGGGGCTACACCTTC. This translates into CASSPKTERGYTF.

For the CDR3, the DNA is TGTGCCAGCAGCTTGGAAGGCGGGAGGGCAGATACGCAGTATTTT. It encodes CASSLEGGRADTQYF. This rearrangement joins TRBV5-8 to TRBJ2-3; 9 bases are a match to TRBD2. The CDR3 runs 15 residues. With V trimmed by 0 bases and J by 4 bases, 3 bases remained unmatched. From germline, CDR1 is SGHTS and CDR2 YDEGEE. The full variable domain, rest sourced from reference TRBV5-8 and TRBJ2-3, is EAGVTQSPTHLIKTRGQQATLRCSPISGHTSVYWYQQALGLGLQFLLWYDEGEERNRGNFPPRFSGRQFPNYSSELNVNALELEDSALYLCASSLEGGRADTQYFGPGTRLTVL.

This clone showed up just once. In DNA form, the CDR3 reads TGTGCCAGCTGGACAGGGTTTAGCAATCAGCCCCAGCATTTT. This sequence encodes CASWTGFSNQPQHF. V is TRBV19 and J is TRBJ1-5; 8 bases line up with TRBD1. The germline V gene has CDR1 LNHDA and CDR2 SQIVND (reference sequence). Trimming took 9 bases from V and 0 from J; bases not matched to a gene: 4. The CDR3 extends over 14 amino acids.

The chain is built from TRBV6-6 and TRBJ1-1, with 8 bases fitting TRBD1. The CDR3 loop spans 14 amino acids. Trimming at V came to 0 bases and at J to 5 bases, leaving 2 bases not matched to a gene. CDR1 is MNHNY and CDR2 is SVGAGI in the germline V gene (reference sequence). The CDR3 sequence is CASSYSRQGTEAFF. The CDR3 bases are TGTGCCAGCAGTTACTCGAGACAGGGGACTGAAGCTTTCTTT.

The rearrangement links TRBV28 to TRBJ2-7; TRBD2 agrees at 11 bases. The germline gives CDR1 MDHEN, CDR2 SYDVKM. There are 15 residues in the CDR3. V lost 6 bases and J lost 1; bases outside the gene matches: 5. Here the CDR3 DNA reads TGTGCCAGCAGCCTTGGGACTAGCGGATCCTACGAGCAGTACTTC. It specifies CASSLGTSGSYEQYF.

V gene TRBV5-1 combines with J gene TRBJ2-7; the match to TRBD2 covers 7 bases. Germline V gives CDR1 SGHRS, CDR2 YFSETQ. This CDR3 contains 14 residues. V shed 3 bases and J 5 bases; nucleotides not matched to a gene: 8. CDR3 in DNA: TGCGCCAGCAGCTCGGGCGTGGGGGGGAACGAGCAGTACTTC. It codes for CASSSGVGGNEQYF.

The chain carries TRBV5-1 and TRBJ2-1; TRBD2 aligns across 13 bases. V lost 0 bases, J lost 8 bases, and 5 bases stayed unmatched. This CDR3 has 16 residues. Germline V CDR1 and CDR2: SGHRS, YFSETQ. CDR3 amino acids: CASSLGLAGGPDEQFF. CDR3 nucleotides: TGCGCCAGCAGCTTGGGACTAGCGGGAGGCCCGGATGAGCAGTTCTTC.